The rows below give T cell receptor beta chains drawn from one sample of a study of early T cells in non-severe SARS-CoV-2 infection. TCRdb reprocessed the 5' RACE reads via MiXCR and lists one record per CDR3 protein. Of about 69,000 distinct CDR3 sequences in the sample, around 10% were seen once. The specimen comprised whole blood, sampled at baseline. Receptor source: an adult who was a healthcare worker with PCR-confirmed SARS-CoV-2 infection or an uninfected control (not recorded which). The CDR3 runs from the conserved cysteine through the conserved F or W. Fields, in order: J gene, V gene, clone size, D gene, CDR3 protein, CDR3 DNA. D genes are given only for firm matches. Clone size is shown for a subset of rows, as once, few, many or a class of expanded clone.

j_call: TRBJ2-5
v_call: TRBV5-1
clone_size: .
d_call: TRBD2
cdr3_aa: CASSLGTSGGQETQYF
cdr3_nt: TGCGCCAGCAGCTTGGGGACTAGCGGGGGGCAGGAGACCCAGTACTTC

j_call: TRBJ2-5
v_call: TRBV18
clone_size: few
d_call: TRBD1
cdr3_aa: CASSPLGTGSSETQYF
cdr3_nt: TGTGCCAGCTCACCACTCGGGACAGGGAGCAGCGAGACCCAGTACTTC

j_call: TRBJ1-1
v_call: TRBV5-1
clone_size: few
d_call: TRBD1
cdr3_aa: CATKTGTANTEAFF
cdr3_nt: TGCGCCACGAAAACCGGGACAGCGAACACTGAAGCTTTCTTT

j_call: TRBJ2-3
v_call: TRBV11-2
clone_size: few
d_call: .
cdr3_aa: CASSLVPKSTDTQYF
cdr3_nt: TGTGCCAGCAGCTTAGTCCCCAAGTCTACAGATACGCAGTATTTT

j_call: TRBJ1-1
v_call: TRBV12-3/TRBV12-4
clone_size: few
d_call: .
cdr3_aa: CASRPEGVGHTEAFF
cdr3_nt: TGTGCCAGCAGGCCAGAGGGGGTTGGGCACACTGAAGCTTTCTTT

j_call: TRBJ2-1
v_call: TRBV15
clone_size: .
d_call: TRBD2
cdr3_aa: CATSASGAYNEQFF
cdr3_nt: TGTGCCACCAGCGCTAGCGGGGCCTACAATGAGCAGTTCTTC

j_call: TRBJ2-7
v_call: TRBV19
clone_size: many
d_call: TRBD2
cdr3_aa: CATTAASGGTIYEQYF
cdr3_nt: TGTGCCACCACGGCGGCTAGCGGGGGGACCATCTACGAGCAGTACTTC

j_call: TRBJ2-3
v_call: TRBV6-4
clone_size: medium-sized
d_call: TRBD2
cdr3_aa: CASSDLAGGSDTQYF
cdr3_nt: TGTGCCAGCAGTGATCTAGCGGGGGGTTCAGATACGCAGTATTTT

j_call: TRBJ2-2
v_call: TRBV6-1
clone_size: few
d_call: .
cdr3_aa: CASSEGLVTGELFF
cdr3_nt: TGTGCCAGCAGTGAGGGACTTGTCACCGGGGAGCTGTTTTTT

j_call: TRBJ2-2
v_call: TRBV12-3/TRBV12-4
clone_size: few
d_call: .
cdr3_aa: CASSPQGGTHGELFF
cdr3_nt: TGTGCCAGCAGTCCCCAGGGGGGGACGCACGGGGAGCTGTTTTTT

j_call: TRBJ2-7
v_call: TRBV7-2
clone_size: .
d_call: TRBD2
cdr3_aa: CASSPLLSGENYEQYF
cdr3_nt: TGTGCCAGCAGCCCCCTCCTTAGCGGGGAAAACTACGAGCAGTACTTC

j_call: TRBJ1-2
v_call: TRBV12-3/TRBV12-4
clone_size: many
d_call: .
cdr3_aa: CASSLGRNYGYTF
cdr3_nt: TGTGCCAGCAGCCTAGGGAGGAACTATGGCTACACCTTC

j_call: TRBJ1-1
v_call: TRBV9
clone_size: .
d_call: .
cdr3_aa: CASSRGKEVTMNTEAFF
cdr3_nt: TGTGCCAGCAGCAGAGGAAAGGAGGTTACCATGAACACTGAAGCTTTCTTT

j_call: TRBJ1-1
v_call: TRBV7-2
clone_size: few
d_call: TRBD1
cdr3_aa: CASSPRQGEGAFF
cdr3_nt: TGTGCCAGCAGCCCGAGACAGGGCGAGGGAGCTTTCTTT

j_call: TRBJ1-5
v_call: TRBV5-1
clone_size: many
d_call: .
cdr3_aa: CASSLEGSNQPQHF
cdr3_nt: TGCGCCAGCAGCTTGGAAGGTAGCAATCAGCCCCAGCATTTT

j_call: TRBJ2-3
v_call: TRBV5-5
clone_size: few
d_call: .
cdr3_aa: CASSLEGRGSTDTQYF
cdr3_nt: TGTGCCAGCAGCCTGGAGGGGCGGGGCAGCACAGATACGCAGTATTTT

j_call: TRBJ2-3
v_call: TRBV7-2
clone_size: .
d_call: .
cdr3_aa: CASSLSPRITDTQYF
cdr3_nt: TGTGCCAGCAGCTTATCGCCTCGGATCACAGATACGCAGTATTTT

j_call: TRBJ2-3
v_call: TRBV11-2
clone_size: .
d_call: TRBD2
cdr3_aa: CASSLQLAGDTDTQYF
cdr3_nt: TGTGCCAGCAGCCTGCAGCTAGCGGGGGACACAGATACGCAGTATTTT

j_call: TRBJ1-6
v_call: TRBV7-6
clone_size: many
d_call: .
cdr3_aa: CASSLEAGILHF
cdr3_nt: TGTGCCAGCAGCTTAGAGGCTGGTATCCTCCACTTT

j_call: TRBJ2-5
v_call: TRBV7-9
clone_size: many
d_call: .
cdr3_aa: CASSLAKYQETQYF
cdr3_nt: TGTGCCAGCAGCTTAGCGAAGTACCAAGAGACCCAGTACTTC

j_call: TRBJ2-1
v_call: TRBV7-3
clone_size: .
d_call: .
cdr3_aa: CASSYSASYNEQFF
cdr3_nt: TGTGCCAGCAGCTATAGCGCGTCCTACAATGAGCAGTTCTTC

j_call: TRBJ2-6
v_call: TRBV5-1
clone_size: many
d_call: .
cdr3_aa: CASSFNQRGSGANVLTF
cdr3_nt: TGCGCCAGCAGCTTTAATCAGAGAGGCTCTGGGGCCAACGTCCTGACTTTC

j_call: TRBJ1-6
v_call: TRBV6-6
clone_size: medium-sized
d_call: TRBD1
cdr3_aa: CASSYLGQGYSPLHF
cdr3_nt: TGTGCCAGCAGTTACTTGGGACAGGGTTATTCACCCCTCCACTTT

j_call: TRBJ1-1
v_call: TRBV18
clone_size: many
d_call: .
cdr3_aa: CASSPELNTEAFF
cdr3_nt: TGTGCCAGCTCACCAGAGTTGAACACTGAAGCTTTCTTT

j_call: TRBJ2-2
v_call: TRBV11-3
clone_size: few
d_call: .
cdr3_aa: CASSLNGITGELFF
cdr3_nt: TGTGCCAGCAGCTTAAATGGTATCACCGGGGAGCTGTTTTTT

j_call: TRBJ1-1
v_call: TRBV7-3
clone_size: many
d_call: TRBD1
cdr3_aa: CASSPGTGGTEAFF
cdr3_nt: TGTGCCAGCAGCCCCGGGACAGGGGGCACTGAAGCTTTCTTT

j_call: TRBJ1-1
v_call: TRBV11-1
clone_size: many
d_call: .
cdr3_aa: CASSLGRGGTNTEAFF
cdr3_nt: TGTGCCAGCAGCTTAGGAAGAGGAGGGACCAACACTGAAGCTTTCTTT

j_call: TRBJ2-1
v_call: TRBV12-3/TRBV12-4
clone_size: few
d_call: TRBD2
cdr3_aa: CASSLRLAGGHSSYNEQFF
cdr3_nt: TGTGCCAGCAGTTTAAGACTAGCGGGGGGTCATAGCTCCTACAATGAGCAGTTCTTC

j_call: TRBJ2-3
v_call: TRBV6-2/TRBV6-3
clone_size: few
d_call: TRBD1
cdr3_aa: CASSYDRERADTQYF
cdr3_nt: TGTGCCAGCAGTTACGACAGGGAGAGGGCAGATACGCAGTATTTT

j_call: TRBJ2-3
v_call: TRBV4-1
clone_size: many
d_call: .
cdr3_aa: CASSQDGGRDTQYF
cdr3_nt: TGCGCCAGCAGCCAAGACGGGGGGCGGGATACGCAGTATTTT

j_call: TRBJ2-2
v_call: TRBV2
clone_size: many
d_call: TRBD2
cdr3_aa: CASSEGGSTGELFF
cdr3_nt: TGTGCCAGCAGTGAGGGCGGGAGCACCGGGGAGCTGTTTTTT

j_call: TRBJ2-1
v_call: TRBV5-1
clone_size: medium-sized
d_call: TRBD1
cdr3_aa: CATSGTADNEQFF
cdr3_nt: TGCGCCACCTCTGGGACAGCAGACAATGAGCAGTTCTTC

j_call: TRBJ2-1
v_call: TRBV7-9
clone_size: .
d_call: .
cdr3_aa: CASRPGTQSGDEQFF
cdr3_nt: TGTGCCAGCAGACCCGGGACACAATCAGGGGATGAGCAGTTCTTC

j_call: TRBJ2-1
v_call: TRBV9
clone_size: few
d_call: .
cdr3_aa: CASSVEVAYNEQFF
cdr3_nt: TGTGCCAGCAGCGTAGAAGTGGCCTACAATGAGCAGTTCTTC

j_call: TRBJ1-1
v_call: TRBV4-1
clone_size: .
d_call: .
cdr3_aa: CASSQGSFGKKTEAFF
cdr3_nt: TGCGCCAGCAGCCAAGGGTCGTTCGGGAAGAAGACCGAAGCTTTCTTT

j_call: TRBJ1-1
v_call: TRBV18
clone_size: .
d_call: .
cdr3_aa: CASSPIMGETEAFF
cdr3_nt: TGTGCCAGCTCCCCCATTATGGGAGAAACTGAAGCTTTCTTT

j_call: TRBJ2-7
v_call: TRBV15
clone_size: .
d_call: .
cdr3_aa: CATSRDPGSPNEQYF
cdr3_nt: TGTGCCACCAGCAGAGATCCGGGATCCCCCAACGAGCAGTACTTC

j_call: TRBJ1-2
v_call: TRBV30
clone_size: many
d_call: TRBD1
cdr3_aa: CAWSVQGTYGYTF
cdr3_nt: TGTGCCTGGAGTGTACAGGGGACCTATGGCTACACCTTC

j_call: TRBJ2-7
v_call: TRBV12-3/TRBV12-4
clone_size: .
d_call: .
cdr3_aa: CASNSQGRNSYEQYF
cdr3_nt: TGTGCCAGCAACTCCCAGGGCCGGAACTCCTACGAGCAGTACTTC

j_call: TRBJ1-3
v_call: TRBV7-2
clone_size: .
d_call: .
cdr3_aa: CASSFEPGNTIYF
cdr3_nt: TGTGCCAGCAGCTTCGAACCTGGAAACACCATATATTTT

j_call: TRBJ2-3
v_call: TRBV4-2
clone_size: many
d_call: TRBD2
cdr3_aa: CASSQEATSGGSADTQYF
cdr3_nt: TGTGCCAGCAGCCAAGAAGCAACCAGCGGGGGGTCAGCAGATACGCAGTATTTT

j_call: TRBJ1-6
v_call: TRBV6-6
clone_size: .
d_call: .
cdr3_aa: CASSYLALSPLHF
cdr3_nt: TGTGCCAGCAGTTACCTAGCCTTATCACCCCTCCACTTT

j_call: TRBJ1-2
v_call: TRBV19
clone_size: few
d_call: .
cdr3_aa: CASSILTHSHGYTF
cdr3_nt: TGTGCCAGTAGTATACTGACACATTCCCATGGCTACACCTTC

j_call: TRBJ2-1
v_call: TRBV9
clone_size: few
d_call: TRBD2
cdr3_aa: CASSVETSGSNEQFF
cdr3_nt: TGTGCCAGCAGCGTAGAAACTAGCGGGAGCAATGAGCAGTTCTTC

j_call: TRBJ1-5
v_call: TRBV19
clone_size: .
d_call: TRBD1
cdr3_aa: CASTSRGQVQPQHF
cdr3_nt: TGTGCCAGTACCTCCAGGGGGCAGGTTCAGCCCCAGCATTTT

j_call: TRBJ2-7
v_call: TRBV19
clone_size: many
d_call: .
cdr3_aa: CASSKGAGSYYEQYF
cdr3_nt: TGTGCCAGTAGTAAAGGGGCAGGGTCTTACTACGAGCAGTACTTC

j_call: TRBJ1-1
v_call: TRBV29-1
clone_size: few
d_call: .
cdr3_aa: CSVEKVLNTEAFF
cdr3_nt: TGCAGCGTTGAAAAGGTTTTGAACACTGAAGCTTTCTTT

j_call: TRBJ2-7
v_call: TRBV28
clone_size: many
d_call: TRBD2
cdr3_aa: CASSSTGEGAGEQYF
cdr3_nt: TGTGCCAGCAGTTCAACTGGGGAGGGTGCCGGGGAGCAGTACTTC

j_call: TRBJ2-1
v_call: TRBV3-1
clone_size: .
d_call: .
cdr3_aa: CVSSRPGRENNEQFF
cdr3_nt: TGTGTCAGCAGCCGACCGGGACGAGAAAATAATGAGCAGTTCTTC